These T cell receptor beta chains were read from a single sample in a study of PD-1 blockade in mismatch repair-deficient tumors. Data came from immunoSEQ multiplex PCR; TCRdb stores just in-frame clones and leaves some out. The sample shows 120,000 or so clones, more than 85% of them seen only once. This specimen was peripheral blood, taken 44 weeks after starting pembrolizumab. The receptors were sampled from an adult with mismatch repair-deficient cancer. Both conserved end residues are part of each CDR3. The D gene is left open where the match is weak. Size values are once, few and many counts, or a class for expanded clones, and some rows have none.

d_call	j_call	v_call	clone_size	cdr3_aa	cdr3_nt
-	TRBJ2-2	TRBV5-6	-	CASSLMAYGELFF	TGTGCCAGCAGCTTGATGGCGTATGGGGAGCTGTTTTTT
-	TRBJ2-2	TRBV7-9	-	CASSSFRTVNTGELFF	TGTGCCAGCAGCTCCTTTCGGACAGTCAACACCGGGGAGCTGTTTTTT
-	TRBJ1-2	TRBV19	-	CASSIGPGYGYTF	TGTGCCAGTAGTATCGGGCCGGGCTATGGCTACACCTTC
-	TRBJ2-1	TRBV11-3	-	CASSLGTSTGLSYNEQFF	TGTGCCAGCAGCCTGGGGACCTCAACAGGCTTATCCTACAATGAGCAGTTCTTC
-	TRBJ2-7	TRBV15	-	CATSRGAGQTYEQYF	TGTGCCACCAGCAGAGGGGCAGGACAGACCTACGAGCAGTACTTC
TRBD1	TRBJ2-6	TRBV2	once	CASRKVRDRGPGANVLTF	TGTGCCAGCCGTAAGGTGCGAGACAGGGGGCCTGGGGCCAACGTCCTGACTTTC
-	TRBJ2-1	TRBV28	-	CASNPIGGLWNEQFF	TGTGCCAGCAATCCGATAGGAGGGCTCTGGAATGAGCAGTTCTTC
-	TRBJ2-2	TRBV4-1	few	CASSQRGMGELFF	TGCGCCAGCAGCCAGAGGGGCATGGGGGAGCTGTTTTTT
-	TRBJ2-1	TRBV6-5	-	CASSPGSEQFF	TGTGCCAGCAGCCCAGGCAGTGAGCAGTTCTTC
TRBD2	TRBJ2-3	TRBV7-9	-	CASSLGVGTTQRTDTQYF	TGTGCCAGCAGCTTAGGGGTTGGGACTACCCAAAGGACAGATACGCAGTATTTT
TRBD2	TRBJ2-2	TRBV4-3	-	CASSSGYSNTGELFF	TGCGCCAGCAGTAGCGGGTATTCGAACACCGGGGAGCTGTTTTTT
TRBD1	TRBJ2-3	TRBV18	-	CASSHGTGGVTDTQYF	TGTGCCAGCTCACACGGGACAGGGGGCGTAACAGATACGCAGTATTTT
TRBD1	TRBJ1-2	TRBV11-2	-	CASSVTGAPTF	TGTGCCAGCAGCGTCACAGGGGCCCCGACCTTC
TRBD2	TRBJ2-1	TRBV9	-	CASSVGTSGTNEQFF	TGTGCCAGCAGCGTAGGAACTAGCGGGACCAATGAGCAGTTCTTC
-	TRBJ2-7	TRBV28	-	CASSYGTSSYEQYF	TGTGCCAGCAGCTACGGGACAAGCTCCTACGAGCAGTACTTC
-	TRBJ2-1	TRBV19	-	CASSTPTDRFSRDEQFF	TGTGCCAGTAGTACCCCGACGGATCGGTTCTCCAGGGATGAGCAGTTCTTC
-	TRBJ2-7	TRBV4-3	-	CASSRGKSYEQYF	TGCGCCAGCAGCCGAGGCAAATCCTACGAGCAGTACTTC
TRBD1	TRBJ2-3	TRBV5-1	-	CASSLEAGGSTDTQYF	TGCGCCAGCAGCTTGGAGGCAGGGGGTAGCACAGATACGCAGTATTTT
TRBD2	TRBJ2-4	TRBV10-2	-	CASSELAGSIQYF	TGCGCCAGCAGTGAGTTAGCGGGGAGCATTCAGTACTTC
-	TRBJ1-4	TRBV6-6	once	CASSYSKLGNEKLFF	TGTGCCAGCAGTTACTCGAAATTAGGGAATGAAAAACTGTTTTTT
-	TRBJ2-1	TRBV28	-	CASSLGQGHNEQFF	TGTGCCAGCAGTTTAGGTCAGGGCCACAATGAGCAGTTCTTC
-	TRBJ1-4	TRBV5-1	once	CASSPGQLPTNEKLFF	TGCGCCAGCAGCCCTGGACAGCTCCCAACTAATGAAAAACTGTTTTTT
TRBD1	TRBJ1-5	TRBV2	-	CASRATGPGQPQHF	TGTGCCAGCAGGGCGACAGGGCCGGGGCAGCCCCAGCATTTT
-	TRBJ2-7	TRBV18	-	CASSPLKQGDYEQYF	TGTGCCAGCTCACCACTAAAACAGGGAGACTACGAGCAGTACTTC
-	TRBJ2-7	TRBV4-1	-	CASSQPIKKGTSAYEQYF	TGCGCCAGCAGCCAACCCATAAAGAAGGGGACATCCGCCTACGAGCAGTACTTC
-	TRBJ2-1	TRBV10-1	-	CASSESTCLEGVGNEQFF	TGCGCCAGCAGTGAGTCGACGTGTCTGGAGGGGGTGGGCAATGAGCAGTTCTTC
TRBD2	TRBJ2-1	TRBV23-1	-	CASSQGGRASYNEQFF	TGCGCCAGCAGTCAAGGGGGGAGGGCCTCCTACAATGAGCAGTTCTTC
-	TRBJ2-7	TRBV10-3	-	CAIRHRDGLYEQYF	TGTGCCATCAGGCACCGGGACGGCCTCTACGAGCAGTACTTC
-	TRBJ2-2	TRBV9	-	CASSVVEPTYGGELFF	TGTGCCAGCAGCGTAGTTGAACCAACTTATGGCGGGGAGCTGTTTTTT
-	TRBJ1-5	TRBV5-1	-	CASSFLIHQPQHF	TGCGCCAGCAGCTTTCTCATCCATCAGCCCCAGCATTTT
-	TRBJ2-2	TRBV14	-	CASSQEGWGWTYTGELFF	TGTGCCAGCAGCCAAGAGGGTTGGGGCTGGACTTACACCGGGGAGCTGTTTTTT
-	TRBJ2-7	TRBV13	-	CASSSPRSNSAAPQYF	TGTGCCAGCAGCTCCCCGCGATCGAACTCGGCGGCCCCGCAGTACTTC
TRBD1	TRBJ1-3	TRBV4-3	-	CASSQELGGFSGNTIYF	TGCGCCAGCAGCCAAGAATTAGGGGGCTTCTCTGGAAACACCATATATTTT
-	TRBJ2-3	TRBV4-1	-	CASSLGTGAWTDTQYF	TGCGCCAGCAGTCTGGGGACGGGAGCTTGGACAGATACGCAGTATTTT
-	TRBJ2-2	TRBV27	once	CASSLSGNTGELFF	TGTGCCAGCAGCCTAAGCGGGAACACCGGGGAGCTGTTTTTT
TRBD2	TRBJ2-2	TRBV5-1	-	CASSLSLAGVTGELFF	TGCGCCAGCAGCTTGTCGCTAGCGGGAGTCACCGGGGAGCTGTTTTTT
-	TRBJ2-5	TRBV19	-	CASSIGGWETQYF	TGTGCCAGTAGTATAGGAGGGTGGGAGACCCAGTACTTC
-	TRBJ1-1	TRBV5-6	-	CASSLGAATEAFF	TGTGCCAGCAGCTTGGGAGCAGCCACTGAAGCTTTCTTT
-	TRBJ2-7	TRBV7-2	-	CASSLWQTYEQYF	TGTGCCAGCAGCTTGTGGCAGACCTACGAGCAGTACTTC
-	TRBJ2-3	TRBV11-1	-	CASSQHSADTQYF	TGTGCCAGCAGCCAACACTCCGCAGATACGCAGTATTTT
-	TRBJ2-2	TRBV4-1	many	CASSRPLDPTGELFF	TGCGCCAGCAGCCGACCCCTTGACCCCACCGGGGAGCTGTTTTTT
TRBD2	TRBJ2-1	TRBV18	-	CASSPSSGAEEQFF	TGTGCCAGCTCACCTTCTAGCGGGGCCGAGGAGCAGTTCTTC